The next 5 T cell receptor beta chains were all read from a single sample in a study of cytomegalovirus exposure and HLA in healthy donors. Amplification used 60 Vbeta primers and 13 Jbeta primers. Sequenced by immunoSEQ multiplex PCR; TCRdb stores in-frame clones only, minus some. The sample contains about 190,000 clones, approximately 78% of which appear only once. The sequenced material came from PBMCs. Receptor source: a woman between 18 and 30 years old in good health and CMV-seronegative.

V is TRBV28 and J is TRBJ1-2; D is possibly TRBD1 (5 bases). The germline V gene has CDR1 MDHEN and CDR2 SYDVKM. This CDR3 region has 17 residues. V was clipped by 8 bases and J by 1 base, with 23 bases between them. The CDR3 spells CASARRRQQLINYGYTF. CDR3 bases: TGTGCCAGCGCCCGCCGTCGACAGCAACTTATTAACTATGGCTACACCTTC.

DNA for the CDR3: TGTGCCAGCAGCTTAGAGGGGGGGGCAAATCAGTATGGCTACACCTTC. Translated, it gives CASSLEGGANQYGYTF. This chain links TRBV7-6 with TRBJ1-2, with D possibly TRBD1 on 6 matching bases. This CDR3 region has 16 residues. V lost 1 base to trimming and J lost 5 bases, with 17 bases between them. The germline V gene has CDR1 SGHVS and CDR2 FNYEAQ.

This clone showed up just once. One end of the junction does not line up with germline, which may come from a read error. This sequence joins TRBV7-9 and TRBJ2-7; tentative D call: TRBD1 (5 bases). Germline V gene lookup returns CDR1 SEHNR and CDR2 FQNEAQ (reference sequence). The CDR3 runs 15 residues. The CDR3 here is CSSSLAETVPYEQYF. The DNA for the CDR3 is TGTTCCAGCAGCTTAGCAGAGACAGTTCCCTACGAGCAGTACTTC.

This clone was counted once. CDR3 amino acids: CASSQETGGIFNEQFF. The CDR3 DNA reads TGTGCCAGCAGCCAAGAAACGGGAGGGATCTTCAATGAGCAGTTCTTC. The chain recombines TRBV4-2 with TRBJ2-1, with TRBD2 matching 8 bases. The CDR3 covers 16 residues. V trimming: 0 bases; J trimming: 6 bases; junction bases outside the gene matches: 7. Germline CDR1 reads LGHNA; CDR2 reads YNFKEQ.

The chain employs TRBV19 and TRBJ1-4; tentative D call: TRBD1 (5 bases). Germline CDR1 LNHDA, CDR2 SQIVND (reference sequence). The CDR3 spans 14 residues. V lost 4 bases and J 5 bases, leaving 11 bases between the germline ends. Here the CDR3 DNA reads TGTGCCAGTAGTACCGACAGACACAATGAAAAACTGTTTTTT. It encodes CASSTDRHNEKLFF. Full variable domain (outside the CDR3, taken from reference TRBV19 and TRBJ1-4): DGGITQSPKYLFRKEGQNVTLSCEQNLNHDAMYWYRQDPGQGLRLIYYSQIVNDFQKGDIAEGYSVSREKKESFPLTVTSAQKNPTAFYLCASSTDRHNEKLFFGSGTQLSVL.